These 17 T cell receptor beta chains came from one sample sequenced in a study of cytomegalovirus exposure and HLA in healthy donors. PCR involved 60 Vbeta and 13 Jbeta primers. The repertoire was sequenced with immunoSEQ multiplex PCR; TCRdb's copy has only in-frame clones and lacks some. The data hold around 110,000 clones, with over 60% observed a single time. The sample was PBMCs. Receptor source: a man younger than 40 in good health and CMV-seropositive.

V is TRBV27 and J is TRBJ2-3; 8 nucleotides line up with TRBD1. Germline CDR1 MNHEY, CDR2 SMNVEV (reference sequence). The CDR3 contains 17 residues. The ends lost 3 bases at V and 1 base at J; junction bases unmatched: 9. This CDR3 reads CASSFRGRGQGTDTQYF. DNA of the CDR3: TGTGCCAGCAGTTTTAGGGGCAGGGGGCAAGGCACAGATACGCAGTATTTT.

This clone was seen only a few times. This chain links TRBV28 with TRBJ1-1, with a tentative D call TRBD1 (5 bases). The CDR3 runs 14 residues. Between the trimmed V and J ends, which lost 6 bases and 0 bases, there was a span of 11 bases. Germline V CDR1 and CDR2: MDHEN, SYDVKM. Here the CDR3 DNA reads TGTGCCAGCAGCACCACAGGCCTGAACACTGAAGCTTTCTTT. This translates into CASSTTGLNTEAFF.

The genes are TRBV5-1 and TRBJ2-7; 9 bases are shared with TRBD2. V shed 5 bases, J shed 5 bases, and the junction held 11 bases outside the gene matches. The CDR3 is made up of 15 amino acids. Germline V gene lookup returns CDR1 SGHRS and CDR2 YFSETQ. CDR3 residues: CASSLSAGGPNEQYF. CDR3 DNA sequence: TGCGCCAGCAGTCTCTCCGCGGGGGGGCCGAACGAGCAGTACTTC.

CDR3 DNA: TGTGCCATCAGTTCCGACAGGGCTAGGGGAGAGACCCAGTACTTC. Protein: CAISSDRARGETQYF. This chain connects TRBV10-3 to TRBJ2-5; 7 nucleotides match TRBD1. Germline V CDR1 and CDR2: ENHRY, SYGVKD. V trimming: 5 bases; J trimming: 4 bases; junction bases outside the gene matches: 10. This CDR3 has 15 residues.

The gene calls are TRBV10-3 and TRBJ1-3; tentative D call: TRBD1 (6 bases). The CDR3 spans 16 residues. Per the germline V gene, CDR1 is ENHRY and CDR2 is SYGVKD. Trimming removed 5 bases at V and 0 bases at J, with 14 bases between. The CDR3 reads CAISNTGTDSGNTIYF. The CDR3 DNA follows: TGTGCCATCAGTAACACAGGGACCGACTCTGGAAACACCATATATTTT.

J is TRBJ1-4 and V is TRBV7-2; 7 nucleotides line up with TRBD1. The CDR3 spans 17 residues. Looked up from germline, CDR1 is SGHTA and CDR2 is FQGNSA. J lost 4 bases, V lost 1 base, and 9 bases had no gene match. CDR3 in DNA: TGTGCCAGCAGCTTAGATTGGACGTCAGGGGGTAATGAAAAACTGTTTTTT. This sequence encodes CASSLDWTSGGNEKLFF.

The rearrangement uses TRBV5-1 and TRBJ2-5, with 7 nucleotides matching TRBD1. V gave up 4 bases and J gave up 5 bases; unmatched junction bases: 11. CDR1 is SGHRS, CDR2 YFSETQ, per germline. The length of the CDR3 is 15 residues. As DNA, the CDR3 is TGCGCCAGCAGCCAATCCGGGACAGAGTGGGAGACCCAGTACTTC. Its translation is CASSQSGTEWETQYF.

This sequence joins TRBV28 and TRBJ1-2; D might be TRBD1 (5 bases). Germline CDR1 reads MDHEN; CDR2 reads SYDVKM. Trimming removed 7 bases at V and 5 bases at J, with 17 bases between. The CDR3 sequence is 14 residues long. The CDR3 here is CASTSGGEGYGYTF. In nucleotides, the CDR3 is TGTGCCAGCACCTCCGGAGGGGAAGGGTATGGCTACACCTTC.

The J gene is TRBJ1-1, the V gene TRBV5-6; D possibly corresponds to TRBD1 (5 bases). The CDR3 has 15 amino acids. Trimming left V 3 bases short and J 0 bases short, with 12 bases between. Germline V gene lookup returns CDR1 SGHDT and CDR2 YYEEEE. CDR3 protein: CASSWGGEMNTEAFF. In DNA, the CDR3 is TGTGCCAGCAGCTGGGGCGGGGAAATGAACACTGAAGCTTTCTTT.

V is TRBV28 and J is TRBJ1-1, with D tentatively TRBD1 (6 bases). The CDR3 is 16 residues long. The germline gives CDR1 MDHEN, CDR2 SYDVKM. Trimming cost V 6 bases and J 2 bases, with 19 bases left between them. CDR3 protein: CASRSLRRGGNTEAFF. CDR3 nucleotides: TGTGCCAGCAGATCCCTTAGGAGGGGGGGAAACACTGAAGCTTTCTTT.

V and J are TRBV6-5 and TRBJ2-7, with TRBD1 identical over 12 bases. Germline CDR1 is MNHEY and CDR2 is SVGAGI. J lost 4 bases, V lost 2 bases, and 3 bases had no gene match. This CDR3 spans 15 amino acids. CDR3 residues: CASSYGTGGRYEQYF. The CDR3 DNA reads TGTGCCAGCAGTTACGGGACAGGGGGCAGATACGAGCAGTACTTC.

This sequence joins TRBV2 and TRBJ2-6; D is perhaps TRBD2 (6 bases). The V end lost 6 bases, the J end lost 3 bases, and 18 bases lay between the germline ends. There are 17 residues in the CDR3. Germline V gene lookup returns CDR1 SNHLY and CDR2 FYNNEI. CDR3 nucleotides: TGTGCCAGCAGAGGGACTCACTCTCTTAGTGGGGCCAACGTCCTGACTTTC. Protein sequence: CASRGTHSLSGANVLTF.

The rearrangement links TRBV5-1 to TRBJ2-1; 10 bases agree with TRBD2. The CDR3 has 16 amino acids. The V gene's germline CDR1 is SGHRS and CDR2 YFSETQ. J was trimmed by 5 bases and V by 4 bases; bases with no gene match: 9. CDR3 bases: TGCGCCAGCAGCGAACAGACTAGCGGGCGAGACAATGAGCAGTTCTTC. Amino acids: CASSEQTSGRDNEQFF.

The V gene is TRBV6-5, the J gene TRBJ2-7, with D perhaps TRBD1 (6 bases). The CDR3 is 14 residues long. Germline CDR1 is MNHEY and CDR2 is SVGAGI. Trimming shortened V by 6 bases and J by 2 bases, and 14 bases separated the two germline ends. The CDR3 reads CASRQRGGPYEQYF. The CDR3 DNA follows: TGTGCCAGCAGGCAACGAGGGGGACCCTACGAGCAGTACTTC.

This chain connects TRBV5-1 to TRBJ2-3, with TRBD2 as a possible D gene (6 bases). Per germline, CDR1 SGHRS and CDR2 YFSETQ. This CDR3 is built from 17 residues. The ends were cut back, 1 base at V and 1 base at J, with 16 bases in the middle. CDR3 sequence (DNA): TGCGCCAGCAGCTTGAGGTCAGGGAGGTCCGGCACAGATACGCAGTATTTT. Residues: CASSLRSGRSGTDTQYF.

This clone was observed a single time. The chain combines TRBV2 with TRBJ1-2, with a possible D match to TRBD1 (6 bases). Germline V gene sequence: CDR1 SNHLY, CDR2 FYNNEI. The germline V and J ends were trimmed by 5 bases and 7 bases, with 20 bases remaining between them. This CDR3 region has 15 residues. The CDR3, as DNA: TGTGCCAGCAGTACGACAGGTCCTCTGATAGGTGGCTACACCTTC. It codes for CASSTTGPLIGGYTF.

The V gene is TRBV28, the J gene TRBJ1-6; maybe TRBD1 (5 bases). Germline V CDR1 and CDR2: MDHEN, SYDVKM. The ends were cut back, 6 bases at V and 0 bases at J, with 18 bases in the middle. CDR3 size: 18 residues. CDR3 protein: CASRSYWGRSSYNSPLHF. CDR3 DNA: TGTGCCAGCAGATCCTATTGGGGCAGAAGCTCCTATAATTCACCCCTCCACTTT.